This TCR beta chain was identified during a study of post-analysis software for immune sequencing data. Study outcomes and limitations: Strong co-clustering by F measure linked samples that shared a preparation batch. Diversity measured as normalized Chao1 was significantly lower in multiple sclerosis patients than in controls. About 5 TRBV segments were significantly more frequent in patients than in controls. TRBV5-6, TRBV5-1 and TRBV20-1 were among these segments.

This clonotype was seen ten or more times. Its antigen is as yet unknown. Tagging with unique molecular identifiers was a feature of the TCR beta cDNA libraries. Between about 1 and 11 million T cells gave rise to 500,000 to 650,000 cDNA molecules. TCRdb called the PCR reads again in MiXCR, with one record for every CDR3 protein. The table has about 540,000 distinct CDR3 sequences, around 34% seen once. This CDR3 contains 17 residues. Germline V gives CDR1 SQVTM, CDR2 ANQGSEA. The specimen was blood. The J gene is TRBJ2-5, the V gene TRBV29-1; 8 bases agree with TRBD1. The last part of the DNA fits TRBJ2-7 better; the J call may be wrong. The origin of this receptor is a girl aged 2-17 years with multiple sclerosis. CDR3 DNA: TGCAGCGTTGTCGCCGACTCCCGACAGGGGCCCTTATCCGAGCAGTACTTC. Protein: CSVVADSRQGPLSEQYF.